This TCR beta chain stems from a study of shared clonotypes between healthy human individuals. Sorted-subset replicate PCRs used 200 ng DNA, 30,000 or so T cell genomes. TCRdb's copy holds only in-frame clones and misses some; the assay was immunoSEQ multiplex PCR. Of approximately 2.1 million clones listed, roughly 93% are singletons. V shed 6 bases and J shed 1 base, with 12 bases lying between them. The CDR3 has 15 residues. Germline CDR1 and CDR2: LGHNT and FRNRAP. Sequencing was carried out using naive CD4+ T cells from PBMCs. Indicated subset: CD45RA+ positively selected. This sequence was found in a man between 18 and 29 years old in good health. Some clones in this sample may be carry-over from other donors' samples. The chain uses TRBV12-5 and TRBJ2-2, with a tentative D call TRBD1 (5 bases). The CDR3 protein is CASGGLRGNTGELFF. As DNA, the CDR3 is TGTGCTAGTGGCGGCCTTAGGGGGAACACCGGGGAGCTGTTTTTT.